This TCR beta chain was captured by sequencing in a study of neurological immune-mediated disorders. Sorted libraries came from 1 million CD4+ or CD8+ T cells. The junction had 7 bases not matched to a gene; V was cut back by 0 bases and J by 5 bases. There are 15 residues in the CDR3. Germline V lookup: CDR1 DFQATT, CDR2 SNEGSKA (reference sequence). The cDNA was generated through 5'RACE incorporating 10-nucleotide random UMIs. Over 190 million TCR-beta sequences from 15-18 subjects came out of each sequencing run. TCRdb re-derived calls from the 5' RACE reads in MiXCR, one entry per CDR3 protein. The sample contains tens of thousands of distinct CDR3 sequences, around 10% of which appear only once. The study's findings and limits: While HTLV-1-associated myelopathy showed the greatest TCR clonal expansion, multiple sclerosis showed the least, falling below healthy controls.

This clonotype was seen at least ten times. What it binds is unknown. This clonotype originated in a woman aged 25 to 39 with HTLV-1-associated myelopathy (HAM/TSP). The chain employs TRBV20-1 and TRBJ1-5, with TRBD1 identical over 7 bases. The material sequenced was CD4+ T cells from blood. The DNA for the CDR3 is TGCAGTGCTAGAGACCCGGGACAGCGACATCAGCCCCAGCATTTT. It codes for CSARDPGQRHQPQHF.